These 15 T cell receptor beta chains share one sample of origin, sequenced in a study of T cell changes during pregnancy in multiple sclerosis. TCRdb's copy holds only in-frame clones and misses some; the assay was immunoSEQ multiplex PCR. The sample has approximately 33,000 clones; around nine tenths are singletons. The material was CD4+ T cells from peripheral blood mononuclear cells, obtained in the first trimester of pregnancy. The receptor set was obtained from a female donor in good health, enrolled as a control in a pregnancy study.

The CDR3 loop is CASSFGTGTLTEAFF. CDR3 coding DNA: TGTGCCAGCAGCTTTGGGACAGGGACCCTCACTGAAGCTTTCTTT. The chain uses TRBV7-2 and TRBJ1-1, with 9 positions matching TRBD1. Trimming took 3 bases from V and 4 from J; bases not matched to a gene: 6. Germline CDR1 is SGHTA and CDR2 is FQGNSA. The CDR3 contains 15 residues. The complete variable domain, with remaining parts taken from reference TRBV7-2 and TRBJ1-1, reads GAGVSQSPSNKVTEKGKDVELRCDPISGHTALYWYRQSLGQGLEFLIYFQGNSAPDKSGLPSDRFSAERTGGSVSTLTIQRTQQEDSAVYLCASSFGTGTLTEAFFGQGTRLTVV.

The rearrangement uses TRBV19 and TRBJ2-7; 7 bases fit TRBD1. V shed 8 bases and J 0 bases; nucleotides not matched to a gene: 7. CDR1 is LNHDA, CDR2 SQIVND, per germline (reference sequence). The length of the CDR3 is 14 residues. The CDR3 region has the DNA TGTGCCAGTTCGACAGGGCCCAGCTCCTACGAGCAGTACTTC. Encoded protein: CASSTGPSSYEQYF.

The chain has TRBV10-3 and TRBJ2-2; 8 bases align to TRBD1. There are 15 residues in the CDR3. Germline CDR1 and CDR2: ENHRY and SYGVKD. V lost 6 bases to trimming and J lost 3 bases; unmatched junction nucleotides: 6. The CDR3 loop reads CAISRDRLDTGELFF. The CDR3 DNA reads TGTGCCATCAGCCGGGACAGGCTCGACACCGGGGAGCTGTTTTTT.

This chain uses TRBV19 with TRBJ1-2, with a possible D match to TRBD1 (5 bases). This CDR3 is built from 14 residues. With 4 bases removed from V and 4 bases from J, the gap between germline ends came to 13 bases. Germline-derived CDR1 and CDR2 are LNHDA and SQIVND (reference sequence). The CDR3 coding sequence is TGTGCCAGTAGTAGTGGGCGACAGAGCTATGGCTACACCTTC. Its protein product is CASSSGRQSYGYTF.

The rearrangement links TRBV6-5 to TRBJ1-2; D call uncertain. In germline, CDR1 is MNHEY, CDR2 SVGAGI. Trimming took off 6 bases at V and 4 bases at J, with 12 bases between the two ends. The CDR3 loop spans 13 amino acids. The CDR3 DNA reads TGTGCCAGCAGCCCCACAGCCTTCTATGGCTACACCTTC. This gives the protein CASSPTAFYGYTF.

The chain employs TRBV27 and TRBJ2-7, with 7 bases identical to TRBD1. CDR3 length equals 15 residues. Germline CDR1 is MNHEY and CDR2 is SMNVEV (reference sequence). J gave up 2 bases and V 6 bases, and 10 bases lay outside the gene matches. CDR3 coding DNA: TGTGCCAGCAGCGACGCCGGGACAGCGGCCTACGAGCAGTACTTC. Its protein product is CASSDAGTAAYEQYF.

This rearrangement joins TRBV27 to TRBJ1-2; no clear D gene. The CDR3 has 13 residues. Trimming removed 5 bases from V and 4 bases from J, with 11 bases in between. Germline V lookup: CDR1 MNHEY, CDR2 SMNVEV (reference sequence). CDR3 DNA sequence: TGTGCCAGCAGTCGGGTAGGAGCCTATGGCTACACCTTC. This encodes CASSRVGAYGYTF.

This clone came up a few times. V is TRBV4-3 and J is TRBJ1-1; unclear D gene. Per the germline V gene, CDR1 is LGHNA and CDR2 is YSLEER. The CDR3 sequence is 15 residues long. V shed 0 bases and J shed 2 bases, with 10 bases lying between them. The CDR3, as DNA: TGCGCCAGCAGCCAAGATAGTGGTCTTAACACTGAAGCTTTCTTT. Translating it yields CASSQDSGLNTEAFF.

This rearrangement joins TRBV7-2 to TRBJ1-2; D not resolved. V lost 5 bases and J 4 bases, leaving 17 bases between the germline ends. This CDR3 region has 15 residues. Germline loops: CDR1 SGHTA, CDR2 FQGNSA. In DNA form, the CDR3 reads TGTGCCAGCAGCCCCACGGGGAGGGCGGGCTATGGCTACACCTTC. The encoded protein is CASSPTGRAGYGYTF. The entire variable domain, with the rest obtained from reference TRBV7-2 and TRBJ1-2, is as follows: GAGVSQSPSNKVTEKGKDVELRCDPISGHTALYWYRQSLGQGLEFLIYFQGNSAPDKSGLPSDRFSAERTGGSVSTLTIQRTQQEDSAVYLCASSPTGRAGYGYTFGSGTRLTVV.

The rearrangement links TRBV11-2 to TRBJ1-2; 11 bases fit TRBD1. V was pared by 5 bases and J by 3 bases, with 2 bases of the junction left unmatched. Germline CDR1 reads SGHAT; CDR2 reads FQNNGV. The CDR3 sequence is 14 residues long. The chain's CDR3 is CASSTGQGDYGYTF. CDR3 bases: TGTGCCAGCAGCACGGGACAGGGGGACTATGGCTACACCTTC. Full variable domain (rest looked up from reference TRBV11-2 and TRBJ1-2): EAGVAQSPRYKIIEKRQSVAFWCNPISGHATLYWYQQILGQGPKLLIQFQNNGVVDDSQLPKDRFSAERLKGVDSTLKIQPAKLEDSAVYLCASSTGQGDYGYTFGSGTRLTVV.

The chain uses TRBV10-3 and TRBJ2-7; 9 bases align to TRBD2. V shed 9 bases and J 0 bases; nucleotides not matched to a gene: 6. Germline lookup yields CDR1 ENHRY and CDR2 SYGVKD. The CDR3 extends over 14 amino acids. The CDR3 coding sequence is TGTGCCATTCAGCGGGGGGCCATCTCCTACGAGCAGTACTTC. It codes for CAIQRGAISYEQYF.

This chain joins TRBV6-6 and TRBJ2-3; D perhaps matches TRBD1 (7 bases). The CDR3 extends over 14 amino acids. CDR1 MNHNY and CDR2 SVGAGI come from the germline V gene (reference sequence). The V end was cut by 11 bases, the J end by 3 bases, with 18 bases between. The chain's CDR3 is CAGGQGGMTDTQYF. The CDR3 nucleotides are TGTGCCGGGGGGCAGGGGGGTATGACAGATACGCAGTATTTT.

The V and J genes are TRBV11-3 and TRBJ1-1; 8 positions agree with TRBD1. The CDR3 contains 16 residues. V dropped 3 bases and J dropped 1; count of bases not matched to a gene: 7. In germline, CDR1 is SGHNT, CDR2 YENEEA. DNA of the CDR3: TGTGCCAGCAGCTTGTTTGGACAGGGAGCGAACACTGAAGCTTTCTTT. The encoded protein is CASSLFGQGANTEAFF.

CDR3 sequence: CASSEASGPNYGYTF. CDR3 DNA: TGTGCCAGCAGTGAAGCGAGCGGTCCTAACTATGGCTACACCTTC. The chain carries TRBV6-1 and TRBJ1-2; D gene uncertain. The CDR3 extends over 15 amino acids. Germline CDR1 and CDR2: MNHNS and SASEGT. Trimming took off 0 bases at V and 0 bases at J, with 8 bases between the two ends.

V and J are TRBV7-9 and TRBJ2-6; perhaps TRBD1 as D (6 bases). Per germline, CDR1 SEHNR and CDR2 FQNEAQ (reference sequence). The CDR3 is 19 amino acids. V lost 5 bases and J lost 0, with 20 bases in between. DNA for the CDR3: TGTGCCAGCAGCCGTTTCAGGGGTGGGCAACTCTCTGGGGCCAACGTCCTGACTTTC. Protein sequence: CASSRFRGGQLSGANVLTF.